The clone carrying this T cell receptor (beta chain) was picked up many times. The antigen is not known. Other DNA sequences within the sample encode an identical CDR3. The assay was immunoSEQ multiplex PCR, and TCRdb's table has in-frame clones only and misses some. The sample has 650,000 to 800,000 clones, 72% seen once. This entry belongs to a study of shared clonotypes between healthy human individuals. Study outcomes and limitations: The study found roughly 5% of naive CD4 clonotypes shared across a few donors.

The V gene's germline CDR1 is MGHRA and CDR2 YSYEKL. The CDR3 sequence is 14 residues long. The ends were cut back, 0 bases at V and 0 bases at J, with 3 bases in the middle. Material for sequencing was memory CD4+ T cells sorted from blood. Subset of the sample: CD45RA-negative fraction. The clonotype originates from a woman between 25 and 40 years old in good health. The chain recombines TRBV4-1 with TRBJ1-5; D remains unclear. This chain's CDR3 is CASSQDFSNQPQHF. The CDR3 bases are TGCGCCAGCAGCCAAGATTTTAGCAATCAGCCCCAGCATTTT.